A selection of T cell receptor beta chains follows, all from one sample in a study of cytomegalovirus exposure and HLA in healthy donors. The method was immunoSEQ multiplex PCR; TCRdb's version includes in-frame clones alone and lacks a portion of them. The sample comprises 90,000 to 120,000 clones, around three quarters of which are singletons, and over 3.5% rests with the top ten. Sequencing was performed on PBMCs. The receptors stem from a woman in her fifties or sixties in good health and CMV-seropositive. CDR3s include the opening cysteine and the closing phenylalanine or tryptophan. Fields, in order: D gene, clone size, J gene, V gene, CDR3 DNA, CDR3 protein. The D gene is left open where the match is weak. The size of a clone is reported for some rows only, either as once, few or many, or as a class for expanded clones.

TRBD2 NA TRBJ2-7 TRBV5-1 TGCGCCAGCAGCTTGGAGCGGGGGATAAACTACGAGCAGTACTTC CASSLERGINYEQYF
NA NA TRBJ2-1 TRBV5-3 TGTGCCAGAAGTTTTTCCGAGGGCTTCTCCTACAATGAGCAGTTCTTC CARSFSEGFSYNEQFF
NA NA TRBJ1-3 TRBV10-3 TGTGCCATCAGACAGCCCTCTGGAAACACCATATATTTT CAIRQPSGNTIYF
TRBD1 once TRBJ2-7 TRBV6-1 TGTGCCAGCAGTGGTCAGGGGGCGGGCGAGCAGTACTTC CASSGQGAGEQYF
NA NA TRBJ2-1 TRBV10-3 TGTGCCATCAGTGGACAGGATCCGAGCTCCTACAATGAGCAGTTCTTC CAISGQDPSSYNEQFF
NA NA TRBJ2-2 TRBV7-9 TGTGCCAGCAGCGTCAGCACCGGGGAGCTGTTTTTT CASSVSTGELFF
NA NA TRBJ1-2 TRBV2 TGTGCCAGCGTGGAGGGCTACACCTTC CASVEGYTF
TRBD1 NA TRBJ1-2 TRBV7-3 TGTGCCAGCAGCAAGGACAGGGAACATGGCTACACCTTC CASSKDREHGYTF
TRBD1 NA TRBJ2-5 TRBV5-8 TGTGCCAGCAGCCCGGACAGGGAAGACAGGCGAGGGAGGGAGACCCAGTACTTC CASSPDREDRRGRETQYF
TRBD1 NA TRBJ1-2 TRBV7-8 TGTGCCAGCAGCACTACCGGGACAGGGAATGTCGGCTATGGCTACACCTTC CASSTTGTGNVGYGYTF
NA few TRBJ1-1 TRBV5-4 TGTGCCAGCAGCCTGGCGGGGTCGCCTGAAGCTTTCTTT CASSLAGSPEAFF
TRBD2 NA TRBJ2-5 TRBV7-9 TGTGCCAGCAGCTTAGACGCTCGGGAGCGGGGGGGCCGGGAGACCCAGTACTTC CASSLDARERGGRETQYF
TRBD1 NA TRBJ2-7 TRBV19 TGTGCCAGTAGTTGGGGACAGTCCTACGAGCAGTACTTC CASSWGQSYEQYF
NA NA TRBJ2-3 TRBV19 TGTGCCAGTAGCATTACGAGAGGGCAGGATACGCAGTATTTT CASSITRGQDTQYF
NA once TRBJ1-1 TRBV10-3 TGTGCCATCAGACCCGACAGTATGAACACTGAAGCTTTCTTT CAIRPDSMNTEAFF
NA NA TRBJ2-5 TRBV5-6 TGTGCCAGCAGCTTGGGACACGCAAATCAAGAGACCCAGTACTTC CASSLGHANQETQYF
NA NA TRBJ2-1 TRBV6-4 TGTGCCAGCAGTCATGGGCGGGACCGCCCCTACAATGAGCAGTTCTTC CASSHGRDRPYNEQFF
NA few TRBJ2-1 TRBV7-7 TGTGCTAGCAGCACCGGGACCTACAATGAGCAGTTCTTC CASSTGTYNEQFF
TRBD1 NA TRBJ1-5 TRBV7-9 TGTGCCAGCAGCAATACAGGGGTTAATCAGCCCCAGCATTTT CASSNTGVNQPQHF
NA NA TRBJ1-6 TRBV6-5 TGTGCCAGCAGTTACGGGCCTCGGAATAATTCACCCCTCCACTTT CASSYGPRNNSPLHF
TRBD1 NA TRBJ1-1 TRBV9 TGTGCCAGCAGCGGACAACAGGGGGCGGCTTTCTTT CASSGQQGAAFF
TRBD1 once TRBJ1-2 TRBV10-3 TGTGCCATCAGTGTGCAGGGGGTTGATGGCTACACCTTC CAISVQGVDGYTF
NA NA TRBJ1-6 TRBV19 TGTGCCAGTAGTATAGAGGCCTCACCCCTCCACTTT CASSIEASPLHF
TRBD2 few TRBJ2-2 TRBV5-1 TGCGCCAGCAGCCCGATTAGCGGGAGAGCGACCGGGGAGCTGTTTTTT CASSPISGRATGELFF
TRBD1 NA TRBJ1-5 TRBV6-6 TGTGCCAGCAGTATCCCAGGGGGTGACCAGCCCCAGCATTTT CASSIPGGDQPQHF
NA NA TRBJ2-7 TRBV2 TGTGCCAGCAGTGGTGGTAGCTCCTACGAGCAGTACTTC CASSGGSSYEQYF
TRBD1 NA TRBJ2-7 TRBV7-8 TGTGCCAGCAGCTTAGCGCTAGGACAGGAGACCTACGAGCAGTACTTC CASSLALGQETYEQYF
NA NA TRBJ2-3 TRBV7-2 TGTGCCAGCAGCTCCTTCAGGGGAGGGGATACGCAGTATTTT CASSSFRGGDTQYF
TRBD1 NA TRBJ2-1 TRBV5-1 TGCGCCAGCAGCCTCTCCGGGACAGGGTACTACAATGAGCAGTTCTTC CASSLSGTGYYNEQFF
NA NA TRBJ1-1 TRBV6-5 TGTGCCAGCAGTTTCCAGGTTCTAGCGGAAGCTTTCTTT CASSFQVLAEAFF
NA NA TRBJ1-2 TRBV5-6 TGTGCCAGCAAGGACATATCTAACTATGGCTACACCTTC CASKDISNYGYTF
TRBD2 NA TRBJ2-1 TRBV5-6 TGTGCCAGCAGCTTGAGGACTAGCGGGGGTGCTAGCTCCTACAATGAGCAGTTCTTC CASSLRTSGGASSYNEQFF
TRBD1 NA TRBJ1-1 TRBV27 TGTGCCAGCAGACGCCGACAGGGCCTGAACACTGAAGCTTTCTTT CASRRRQGLNTEAFF
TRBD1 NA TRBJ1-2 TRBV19 TGTGCCAGTAGCCAAGGGACAGGGAGCGGCGGCTACACCTTC CASSQGTGSGGYTF
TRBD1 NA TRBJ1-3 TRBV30 TGTGCCTGGACTTCAGGGGGAGGAAACACCATATATTTT CAWTSGGGNTIYF
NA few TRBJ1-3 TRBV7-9 TGTGCCAGCAGCCCCCAGAGGAGGAGCTCTGGAAACACCATATATTTT CASSPQRRSSGNTIYF
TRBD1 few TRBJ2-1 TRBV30 TGTGCCTGGACAGGGGACAGGGCCTCGTATGAGCAGTTCTTC CAWTGDRASYEQFF
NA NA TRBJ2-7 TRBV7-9 TGTGCCAGCAGCTTATCCGGTAAGGACAACTACTACGAGCAGTACTTC CASSLSGKDNYYEQYF
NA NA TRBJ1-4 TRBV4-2 TGTGCCAGCAGCCAAGACGGTGCAACTAATGAAAAACTGTTTTTT CASSQDGATNEKLFF
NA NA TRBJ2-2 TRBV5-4 TGTGCCAGCAGCTGGGGAGGAGGGAACACCGGGGAGCTGTTTTTT CASSWGGGNTGELFF
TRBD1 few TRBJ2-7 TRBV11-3 TGTGCCAGCAGCCAACAGGGTGGGACAGGGGGCTACGAGCAGTACTTC CASSQQGGTGGYEQYF
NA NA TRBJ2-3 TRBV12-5 TGTGCTAGTGGCCTGAAGAAAAAGGGGTGGGAGGTGCGTGGGTCAGATACGCAGTATTTT CASGLKKKGWEVRGSDTQYF
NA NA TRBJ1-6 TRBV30 TGTGCCTGGAGTAAGGGAGGTGATAATTCACCCCTCCACTTT CAWSKGGDNSPLHF
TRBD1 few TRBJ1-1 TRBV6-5 TGTGCCAGCAGTTACGAGGGGGCGTACACTGAAGCTTTCTTT CASSYEGAYTEAFF
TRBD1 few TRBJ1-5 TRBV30 TGTGCCTGGAGTGTCACAGGGGGCGGACAGCCCCAGCATTTT CAWSVTGGGQPQHF
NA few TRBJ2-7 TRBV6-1 TGTGCCAGCCTCGGGGAAACCTACGAGCAGTACTTC CASLGETYEQYF
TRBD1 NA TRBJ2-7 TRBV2 TGTGCCAGCAGCCCGGGACAGGACTACGAGCAGTACTTC CASSPGQDYEQYF
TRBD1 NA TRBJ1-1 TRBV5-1 TGCGCCAGCAGCTTGAGGCAGGGGGCGAACACTGAAGCTTTCTTT CASSLRQGANTEAFF
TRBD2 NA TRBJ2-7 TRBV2 TGTGCCGGCCGGGGGCGGGGGGGCTTGGGCGAGCAGTACTTC CAGRGRGGLGEQYF
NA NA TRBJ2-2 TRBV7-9 TGTGCCAGCAGCAGTTTTTCAGCGGAATCGAACACCGGGGAGCTGTTTTTT CASSSFSAESNTGELFF
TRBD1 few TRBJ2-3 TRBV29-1 TGCAGCGTGCCGGGACAGGGGACAGATACGCAGTATTTT CSVPGQGTDTQYF
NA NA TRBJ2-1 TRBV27 TGTGCCAGCAGTCCCGCGGGCCATCCCATCCATGAGCAGTTCTTC CASSPAGHPIHEQFF
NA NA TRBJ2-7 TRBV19 TGTGCCAGTAGTACCTACCGACTAGACCAGCAGTACTTC CASSTYRLDQQYF
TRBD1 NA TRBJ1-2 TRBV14 TGTGCCAGCAGCCAACTAACGGACAGGTCGTCAGGCTACACCTTC CASSQLTDRSSGYTF
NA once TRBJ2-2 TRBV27 TGTGCCAGCAGTTTACAACTAGACACCGGGGAGCTGTTTTTT CASSLQLDTGELFF
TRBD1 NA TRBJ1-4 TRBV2 TGTGCCAGCAGCTATACAGGGGCTGAAAAACTGTTTTTT CASSYTGAEKLFF
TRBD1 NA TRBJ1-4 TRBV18 TGTGCCAGCTCTCCCCGGGACAGGGGTGAAAAACTGTTTTTT CASSPRDRGEKLFF